This passage covers 29 T cell receptor beta chains from one sample sequenced in a study of siplizumab effects on memory and regulatory T cells. Only in-frame clones appear in the TCRdb table, and some are missing; sequencing was by immunoSEQ multiplex PCR. The sample has tens of thousands of clones, about 87% seen once; the top ten hold roughly 1.7%. Source material: Tregs sorted from blood. The receptors stem from a human donor in good health.

This chain joins TRBV5-1 and TRBJ2-5, with a tentative D call TRBD2 (6 bases). The germline V gene has CDR1 SGHRS and CDR2 YFSETQ. Trimming left V 0 bases short and J 2 bases short, with 11 bases between. CDR3 length: 15 residues. The CDR3 reads CASSLGSSDQETQYF. In DNA, the CDR3 is TGCGCCAGCAGCTTGGGATCTAGCGATCAAGAGACCCAGTACTTC.

This clone was detected only once. This chain joins TRBV27 and TRBJ1-1; 7 bases fit TRBD1. Germline assignment: CDR1 MNHEY and CDR2 SMNVEV (reference sequence). CDR3 length: 15 amino acids. Losses at the gene ends were 5 bases for V and 1 base for J; bases not matched to a gene: 7. In nucleotides, the CDR3 is TGTGCCAGCAGTCCCTCGGGACAGCAGAACACTGAAGCTTTCTTT. Its translation is CASSPSGQQNTEAFF.

This chain uses TRBV18 with TRBJ2-5; no reliable D call. Per germline, CDR1 KGHSH and CDR2 LQKENI. V lost 2 bases and J lost 10, with 14 bases in between. The CDR3 covers 13 residues. CDR3 coding DNA: TGTGCCAGCTCACCAAATGGGCCCAGCGACCAGTACTTC. This sequence encodes CASSPNGPSDQYF.

This chain uses TRBV5-1 with TRBJ2-5; TRBD2 aligns across 14 bases. CDR3 size: 17 residues. The germline gives CDR1 SGHRS, CDR2 YFSETQ. V trimming: 0 bases; J trimming: 6 bases; junction bases outside the gene matches: 7. CDR3 coding DNA: TGCGCCAGCAGCTTGGGACTAGCGGGAGGGCCCCGGCAGACCCAGTACTTC. Translation gives CASSLGLAGGPRQTQYF.

This chain uses TRBV6-1 with TRBJ2-2; the match to TRBD2 covers 7 bases. The CDR3 covers 15 residues. With V trimmed by 6 bases and J by 1 base, 5 bases remained unmatched. Germline CDR1 reads MNHNS; CDR2 reads SASEGT. CDR3 residues: CASRLGGRNTGELFF. The CDR3 nucleotides read TGTGCCAGCAGGTTGGGGGGGAGGAACACCGGGGAGCTGTTTTTT.

V gene TRBV7-8 combines with J gene TRBJ1-5; D unclear. Germline CDR1 SGHVS, CDR2 FQNEAQ. V was shortened by 4 bases and J by 7 bases, with 11 bases between the two germline ends. The CDR3 totals 13 residues. The CDR3 DNA is TGTGCCAGCAGCTCTTCCCCAGCCCAGCCCCAGCATTTT. This sequence encodes CASSSSPAQPQHF.

The rearrangement uses TRBV2 and TRBJ1-5, with D possibly TRBD1 on 5 matching bases. V lost 4 bases and J 4 bases, leaving 14 bases between the germline ends. CDR1 is SNHLY and CDR2 is FYNNEI in the germline V gene. The CDR3 extends over 15 amino acids. The CDR3 region is CASSVSGTGNQPQHF. Here the CDR3 DNA reads TGTGCCAGCAGTGTCTCCGGGACGGGGAATCAGCCCCAGCATTTT.

This clone was found once. The chain links TRBV28 to TRBJ2-7; 9 bases are shared with TRBD1. From germline, CDR1 is MDHEN and CDR2 SYDVKM. The CDR3 is 15 amino acids. After removal of 4 bases from V and 2 bases from J, the junction contained 6 bases not matched to a gene. The chain's CDR3 is CASSSRTGVTYEQYF. DNA for the CDR3: TGTGCCAGCAGTTCCCGGACAGGGGTCACCTACGAGCAGTACTTC.

The V gene is TRBV6-6, the J gene TRBJ2-2; D gene ambiguous. CDR1 and CDR2 (germline): MNHNY, SVGAGI (reference sequence). This CDR3 has 13 amino acids. The germline V and J ends were trimmed by 8 bases and 4 bases, with 11 bases remaining between them. CDR3 protein: CASLSGPTGELFF. The CDR3 nucleotides read TGTGCCAGCCTATCAGGCCCCACCGGGGAGCTGTTTTTT.

This chain uses TRBV12-5 with TRBJ1-2; TRBD1 matches at 8 bases. V lost 2 bases and J lost 6; bases outside the gene matches: 5. The germline gives CDR1 LGHNT, CDR2 FRNRAP. The CDR3 has 14 amino acids. The CDR3: CASGLMTGVHGYTF. As DNA, the CDR3 is TGTGCTAGTGGTTTGATGACAGGGGTCCATGGCTACACCTTC.

V gene TRBV15 combines with J gene TRBJ2-3, with no clear D. The germline CDR1 and CDR2 sequences are LNHNV and YYDKDF (reference sequence). Trimming stripped 0 bases from V and 2 bases from J, with 9 bases between. The CDR3 has 15 amino acids. This chain's CDR3 is CATSRDLGFTDTQYF. CDR3 nucleotide sequence: TGTGCCACCAGCAGAGATTTGGGGTTCACAGATACGCAGTATTTT.

V gene TRBV18 combines with J gene TRBJ2-2; unclear D gene. CDR1 is KGHSH and CDR2 is LQKENI in the germline V gene. V dropped 1 base and J dropped 5 bases, with 14 bases sitting between them. The CDR3 runs to 16 residues. CDR3 loop: CASSPHRGPQTGELFF. In DNA, the CDR3 is TGTGCCAGCTCACCACACCGAGGACCGCAAACCGGGGAGCTGTTTTTT.

The rearrangement links TRBV5-6 to TRBJ2-1, with D possibly TRBD1 on 6 matching bases. Germline values: CDR1 SGHDT, CDR2 YYEEEE. The V and J ends lost 1 base and 3 bases respectively, with 11 bases between them. There are 15 residues in the CDR3. CDR3 region: CASSLPGAVYNEQFF. The CDR3 DNA sequence: TGTGCCAGCAGCTTGCCAGGGGCGGTCTACAATGAGCAGTTCTTC.

Here the CDR3 DNA reads TGTGCCAGCAGTATAACTTCCGGGTCCAACTATGGCTACACCTTC. Translating gives CASSITSGSNYGYTF. The gene calls are TRBV27 and TRBJ1-2; D uncertain. V gave up 5 bases and J gave up 2 bases, with 15 bases separating them. This CDR3 spans 15 amino acids. Per the germline V gene, CDR1 is MNHEY and CDR2 is SMNVEV (reference sequence).

The V gene is TRBV6-5, the J gene TRBJ2-7; D is undetermined. Germline-derived CDR1 and CDR2 are MNHEY and SVGAGI. Trimming removed 2 bases at V and 5 bases at J, with 7 bases between. The CDR3 contains 12 residues. The CDR3, as DNA: TGTGCCAGCAGTTACAGGGCCCACGAGCAGTACTTC. Protein product: CASSYRAHEQYF.

V gene TRBV27 combines with J gene TRBJ2-5, with 16 bases aligning to TRBD2. The CDR3 is made up of 19 amino acids. J gave up 2 bases and V 6 bases, and 12 bases lay outside the gene matches. The germline V gene has CDR1 MNHEY and CDR2 SMNVEV (reference sequence). The CDR3: CASSPLPGTSGRVQETQYF. CDR3 bases: TGTGCCAGCAGCCCGCTCCCCGGGACTAGCGGGAGGGTTCAAGAGACCCAGTACTTC.

This sequence joins TRBV15 and TRBJ2-1; D call uncertain. This CDR3 is 14 amino acids long. The germline gives CDR1 LNHNV, CDR2 YYDKDF (reference sequence). Trimming removed 0 bases from V and 7 bases from J, with 10 bases in between. The CDR3 region is CATSRDRAENEQFF. As DNA, the CDR3 is TGTGCCACCAGCAGAGATCGGGCAGAAAATGAGCAGTTCTTC.

Notes on this clone: Compared with germline, one end of the junction differs, possibly owing to a read error. The chain uses TRBV7-7 and TRBJ2-1, with 9 nucleotides matching TRBD2. Germline CDR1 and CDR2: SSHAT and FNYEAQ (reference sequence). CDR3 size: 15 residues. The CDR3 region is CASSLGLAGKNEQFF. The DNA for the CDR3 is TGTGCTAGCAGCTTAGGGCTAGCGGGGAAGAATGAGCAGTTCTTC.

The table lists this clone with a few counts. This sequence joins TRBV18 and TRBJ2-2; a possible D gene is TRBD2 (5 bases). The CDR3 is 15 residues long. Germline CDR1 reads KGHSH; CDR2 reads LQKENI. V shed 2 bases and J shed 3 bases, with 10 bases lying between them. CDR3 in amino acids: CASSPRTYDTGELFF. In nucleotides, the CDR3 is TGTGCCAGCTCACCAAGGACTTACGACACCGGGGAGCTGTTTTTT. The whole variable domain, filled in from reference TRBV18 and TRBJ2-2, reads NAGVMQNPRHLVRRRGQEARLRCSPMKGHSHVYWYRQLPEEGLKFMVYLQKENIIDESGMPKERFSAEFPKEGPSILRIQQVVRGDSAAYFCASSPRTYDTGELFFGEGSRLTVL.

The chain employs TRBV27 and TRBJ2-3; the match to TRBD2 covers 11 bases. Per the germline V gene, CDR1 is MNHEY and CDR2 is SMNVEV (reference sequence). The CDR3 loop spans 16 amino acids. With V trimmed by 5 bases and J by 0 bases, 4 bases remained unmatched. CDR3 residues: CASSPRLAGSTDTQYF. CDR3 bases: TGTGCCAGCAGTCCCAGACTAGCGGGGAGCACAGATACGCAGTATTTT.

The rearrangement links TRBV4-3 to TRBJ1-1; TRBD1 is a possible D gene (6 bases). Germline CDR1 LGHNA, CDR2 YSLEER. V was shortened by 3 bases and J by 1 base, with 15 bases between the two germline ends. This CDR3 comprises 16 residues. CDR3 DNA: TGCGCCAGCAGCCAGGCTAGGGGGGTTACGAACACTGAAGCTTTCTTT. It is translated as CASSQARGVTNTEAFF.

This clone showed up just once. The J gene is TRBJ2-1, the V gene TRBV18, with TRBD2 matching 8 bases. Germline V lookup: CDR1 KGHSH, CDR2 LQKENI. V trimming: 6 bases; J trimming: 4 bases; junction bases outside the gene matches: 11. The CDR3 runs 16 residues. In DNA, the CDR3 is TGTGCCAGCTCTCCCGGGAGGGCTAGAAGTTACAATGAGCAGTTCTTC. This encodes CASSPGRARSYNEQFF.

This chain links TRBV6-6 with TRBJ1-2; 10 bases match TRBD1. The CDR3 is 14 amino acids. V shed 6 bases, J shed 6 bases, and the junction held 7 bases outside the gene matches. Germline V gives CDR1 MNHNY, CDR2 SVGAGI (reference sequence). This chain's CDR3 is CASRTRQGADGYTF. The CDR3 DNA reads TGTGCCAGCAGGACCCGACAGGGGGCAGATGGCTACACCTTC.

This chain connects TRBV29-1 to TRBJ1-1; D is unclear. This CDR3 has 12 residues. The V gene lost 8 bases and the J gene lost 6 bases, with 16 bases spanning the gap. Per the germline V gene, CDR1 is SQVTM and CDR2 is ANQGSEA. In DNA form, the CDR3 reads TGCAGCCCACAGAGGAGGAGGGCTGAAGCTTTCTTT. It is translated as CSPQRRRAEAFF.

V is TRBV5-1 and J is TRBJ2-5, with D possibly being TRBD2 (6 bases). V lost 3 bases and J 3 bases, leaving 15 bases between the germline ends. This CDR3 is 15 amino acids long. Germline V gives CDR1 SGHRS, CDR2 YFSETQ. The CDR3 bases are TGCGCCAGCAGCTGGGGGGACGGTTGGAAAGAGACCCAGTACTTC. It is translated as CASSWGDGWKETQYF. Full variable domain (outside the CDR3, taken from reference TRBV5-1 and TRBJ2-5): KAGVTQTPRYLIKTRGQQVTLSCSPISGHRSVSWYQQTPGQGLQFLFEYFSETQRNKGNFPGRFSGRQFSNSRSEMNVSTLELGDSALYLCASSWGDGWKETQYFGPGTRLLVL.

V usage is TRBV5-1 and J usage is TRBJ2-7; TRBD2 matches at 12 bases. Trimming cost V 4 bases and J 5 bases; bases outside gene matches: 13. CDR1 SGHRS and CDR2 YFSETQ come from the germline V gene. The CDR3 spans 17 residues. The DNA of the CDR3 is TGCGCCAGCAGCCGGGTCGTGGGGCGACTAGCGGGAGACGAGCAGTACTTC. Amino acid sequence: CASSRVVGRLAGDEQYF.

Only one count was recorded for this clone. The CDR3 bases are TGTGCCAGCAGCTTATTTGGGGGACTAGCGGGAGGTGAGGATACGCAGTATTTT. It translates to CASSLFGGLAGGEDTQYF. The chain joins TRBV7-8 to TRBJ2-3; 15 bases line up with TRBD2. V lost 2 bases to trimming and J lost 6 bases; unmatched junction nucleotides: 9. The CDR3 is made up of 18 amino acids. Germline-derived CDR1 and CDR2 are SGHVS and FQNEAQ.

Here the CDR3 reads CASSLPMIAGLGTDTQYF. The CDR3 coding sequence is TGTGCCAGCAGCTTGCCCATGATAGCGGGACTAGGCACAGATACGCAGTATTTT. This rearrangement joins TRBV5-4 to TRBJ2-3, with TRBD2 matching over 8 bases. The CDR3 contains 18 residues. J lost 1 base, V lost 1 base, and 11 bases had no gene match. CDR1 is SGHNT, CDR2 YYREEE, per germline (reference sequence).

The chain combines TRBV5-1 with TRBJ2-2; 7 nucleotides agree with TRBD2. V shed 2 bases, J shed 0 bases, and the junction held 4 bases outside the gene matches. This CDR3 region has 16 residues. Germline V CDR1 and CDR2: SGHRS, YFSETQ. CDR3 DNA sequence: TGCGCCAGCAGCTTCCGACTAGCAGCGAACACCGGGGAGCTGTTTTTT. Translating it yields CASSFRLAANTGELFF.